Listed below are T cell receptor beta chains from one sample, sequenced in a study of shared clonotypes between healthy human individuals. Sequencing was performed with immunoSEQ multiplex PCR; in TCRdb, only in-frame clones are kept and a portion is missing. The table includes about 1.1 million clones, 70% to 80% detected once. Sample: memory CD4+ T cells from PBMCs. The receptors stem from a man aged 18 to 30 in good health. Some clones in this sample may be carry-over from other donors' samples. CDR3s include the opening cysteine and the closing phenylalanine or tryptophan. D genes are given only for firm matches. Clone size, where shown, is once, few, many, or a class for clones that have expanded.

clone size: -; V gene: TRBV5-4; D gene: TRBD1; J gene: TRBJ1-5; CDR3 DNA: TGTGCCAGCAGCTTAGTCGAGGAGACAGGGGATCAGCCCCAGCATTTT; CDR3 protein: CASSLVEETGDQPQHF
clone size: many; V gene: TRBV2; D gene: -; J gene: TRBJ2-1; CDR3 DNA: TGTGCCAGCAGCTATCAGGGCACTTCTTCTTACAATGAGCAGTTCTTC; CDR3 protein: CASSYQGTSSYNEQFF
clone size: -; V gene: TRBV4-3; D gene: -; J gene: TRBJ1-1; CDR3 DNA: TGCGCCAGCAGCCAAGATCCCCCCATGAAGGGGAACACTGAAGCTTTCTTT; CDR3 protein: CASSQDPPMKGNTEAFF
clone size: few; V gene: TRBV19; D gene: -; J gene: TRBJ1-2; CDR3 DNA: TGTGCCAGTAGTATTGGGATTACAGGAATCTATGGCTACACCTTC; CDR3 protein: CASSIGITGIYGYTF
clone size: few; V gene: TRBV27; D gene: TRBD1; J gene: TRBJ1-2; CDR3 DNA: TGTGCCAGCAGGGACAGGGCGGTACCCTATGGCTACACCTTC; CDR3 protein: CASRDRAVPYGYTF
clone size: -; V gene: TRBV23-1; D gene: TRBD1; J gene: TRBJ2-1; CDR3 DNA: TGCGCCAGCAGTCATGGGGACAGGGACGGGACGAGATACAATGAGCAGTTCTTC; CDR3 protein: CASSHGDRDGTRYNEQFF
clone size: -; V gene: TRBV7-9; D gene: -; J gene: TRBJ2-3; CDR3 DNA: TGTGCCAGCAGCTCTGACCGCTCCGACACAGATACGCAGTATTTT; CDR3 protein: CASSSDRSDTDTQYF
clone size: few; V gene: TRBV4-1; D gene: -; J gene: TRBJ1-1; CDR3 DNA: TGCGCCAGCAGCCATCCATTGGAACGAAACACTGAAGCTTTCTTT; CDR3 protein: CASSHPLERNTEAFF
clone size: -; V gene: TRBV30; D gene: TRBD1; J gene: TRBJ2-7; CDR3 DNA: TGTGCCTGGAGTGTCCTTAATCCAGGGGGCTACGAGCAGTACTTC; CDR3 protein: CAWSVLNPGGYEQYF
clone size: -; V gene: TRBV29-1; D gene: -; J gene: TRBJ2-3; CDR3 DNA: TGCAGCGTTGGGGGAATCACAGATACGCAGTATTTT; CDR3 protein: CSVGGITDTQYF
clone size: -; V gene: TRBV2; D gene: -; J gene: TRBJ2-5; CDR3 DNA: TGTGCCAGTAAATCAGCTAGGCAAGAGACCCAGTACTTC; CDR3 protein: CASKSARQETQYF
clone size: once; V gene: TRBV19; D gene: -; J gene: TRBJ2-3; CDR3 DNA: TGTGCCAGTAATTCGAAGGGATACACAGATACGCAGTATTTT; CDR3 protein: CASNSKGYTDTQYF
clone size: -; V gene: TRBV5-6; D gene: TRBD1; J gene: TRBJ2-6; CDR3 DNA: TGTGCCAGCAGCAAATTGGGTGGACAGGGGGCTACCGGGGCCAACGTCCTGACTTTC; CDR3 protein: CASSKLGGQGATGANVLTF
clone size: -; V gene: TRBV6-1; D gene: TRBD1; J gene: TRBJ1-6; CDR3 DNA: TGTGCCAGCAGTGAAAACAGGGGGACTTCACCCCTCCACTTT; CDR3 protein: CASSENRGTSPLHF
clone size: -; V gene: TRBV28; D gene: -; J gene: TRBJ1-4; CDR3 DNA: TGTGCCAGCAGTTTATGGGGGTTCGAACCTGAAAAACTGTTTTTT; CDR3 protein: CASSLWGFEPEKLFF
clone size: -; V gene: TRBV10-3; D gene: -; J gene: TRBJ2-7; CDR3 DNA: TGTGCCATCAGTGAGTCGGGGTACGAGCAGTACTTC; CDR3 protein: CAISESGYEQYF
clone size: -; V gene: TRBV19; D gene: -; J gene: TRBJ1-2; CDR3 DNA: TGTGCCAGTAGTATTCTCGAACGGAAACTCTATGGCTACACCTTC; CDR3 protein: CASSILERKLYGYTF
clone size: few; V gene: TRBV4-1; D gene: TRBD1; J gene: TRBJ2-7; CDR3 DNA: TGCGCCAGCAGCCAAGCCGGGACAGGGATCATTCGCACCGACGAGCAGTACTTC; CDR3 protein: CASSQAGTGIIRTDEQYF
clone size: -; V gene: TRBV5-1; D gene: -; J gene: TRBJ2-1; CDR3 DNA: TGCGCCAGCAGCTTACCGGGGGCTGGGCAGTTCTTC; CDR3 protein: CASSLPGAGQFF
clone size: -; V gene: TRBV6-6; D gene: -; J gene: TRBJ2-2; CDR3 DNA: TGTGCCAGCAGTTCCCGCAGGGGAGCCACCGGGGAGCTGTTTTTT; CDR3 protein: CASSSRRGATGELFF
clone size: -; V gene: TRBV7-2; D gene: -; J gene: TRBJ2-7; CDR3 DNA: TGTGCCAGCAGCCTGGCCTTTGGGTACGAGCAGTACTTC; CDR3 protein: CASSLAFGYEQYF
clone size: -; V gene: TRBV28; D gene: -; J gene: TRBJ1-2; CDR3 DNA: TGTGCCAGCAGTGCACTTGCTAACTATGGCTACACCTTC; CDR3 protein: CASSALANYGYTF
clone size: -; V gene: TRBV2; D gene: -; J gene: TRBJ2-3; CDR3 DNA: TGTGCCAGCAGTGAATCTGTTAACACAGATACGCAGTATTTT; CDR3 protein: CASSESVNTDTQYF
clone size: many; V gene: TRBV28; D gene: TRBD2; J gene: TRBJ2-1; CDR3 DNA: TGTGCCAGCAGTGACCTGAGAAGCGGGGTCGGCAATGAGCAGTTCTTC; CDR3 protein: CASSDLRSGVGNEQFF
clone size: -; V gene: TRBV30; D gene: -; J gene: TRBJ1-5; CDR3 DNA: TGTGCCTGGAGCCGGAATGGGGCGGGGGTTCAGCCCCAGCATTTT; CDR3 protein: CAWSRNGAGVQPQHF
clone size: -; V gene: TRBV2; D gene: -; J gene: TRBJ1-1; CDR3 DNA: TGTGCCAGCAGTGTAATTCGGGGGATTGAAGCTTTCTTT; CDR3 protein: CASSVIRGIEAFF
clone size: -; V gene: TRBV7-8; D gene: -; J gene: TRBJ2-3; CDR3 DNA: TGTGCCAGCACCGAAAGGAGGGGCCTGAGGACAGATACGCAGTATTTT; CDR3 protein: CASTERRGLRTDTQYF
clone size: -; V gene: TRBV29-1; D gene: -; J gene: TRBJ2-1; CDR3 DNA: TGCAGCGCCCGAACAGGGCAGGGCCCCTACAATGAGCAGTTCTTC; CDR3 protein: CSARTGQGPYNEQFF
clone size: -; V gene: TRBV5-1; D gene: -; J gene: TRBJ2-1; CDR3 DNA: TGCGCCAGCAGCTTGGCCCTCTGGAGTGAGCAGTTCTTC; CDR3 protein: CASSLALWSEQFF
clone size: once; V gene: TRBV27; D gene: TRBD1; J gene: TRBJ2-7; CDR3 DNA: TGTGCCAGCAGTGTCCGACAGGGCGTCGGCGGTGGCGAGCAGTACTTC; CDR3 protein: CASSVRQGVGGGEQYF
clone size: -; V gene: TRBV2; D gene: TRBD2; J gene: TRBJ2-7; CDR3 DNA: TGTGCCAGCAGTGGGACTAGTTTCGACGAGCAGTACTTC; CDR3 protein: CASSGTSFDEQYF
clone size: -; V gene: TRBV28; D gene: -; J gene: TRBJ2-3; CDR3 DNA: TGTGCCAGCAGGTACCGGGATACGCAGTATTTT; CDR3 protein: CASRYRDTQYF
clone size: -; V gene: TRBV10-3; D gene: -; J gene: TRBJ1-3; CDR3 DNA: TGTGCCATCAGGGCCGGGACGAACTCTGGAAACACCATATATTTT; CDR3 protein: CAIRAGTNSGNTIYF
clone size: few; V gene: TRBV27; D gene: TRBD1; J gene: TRBJ1-5; CDR3 DNA: TGTGCCAGCGGGGAACCGGGACAGGGACGGATTTTACAGCCCCAGCATTTT; CDR3 protein: CASGEPGQGRILQPQHF
clone size: -; V gene: TRBV18; D gene: TRBD2; J gene: TRBJ2-7; CDR3 DNA: TGTGCCAGCACCCCCGAGGCCGGGGGGTACGAGCAGTACTTC; CDR3 protein: CASTPEAGGYEQYF
clone size: once; V gene: TRBV6-6; D gene: -; J gene: TRBJ2-7; CDR3 DNA: TGTGCCAGCAGTCCGCCTTGGGGGAACGAGCAGTACTTC; CDR3 protein: CASSPPWGNEQYF
clone size: once; V gene: TRBV6-5; D gene: -; J gene: TRBJ1-3; CDR3 DNA: TGTGCCAGCAGTTCGGTCGGAGCCAGCTCTGGAAACACCATATATTTT; CDR3 protein: CASSSVGASSGNTIYF
clone size: -; V gene: TRBV18; D gene: TRBD1; J gene: TRBJ2-5; CDR3 DNA: TGTGCCAGCTCACCCCCCGGGACAGGTCAAGAGACCCAGTACTTC; CDR3 protein: CASSPPGTGQETQYF
clone size: once; V gene: TRBV9; D gene: -; J gene: TRBJ2-7; CDR3 DNA: TGTGCCAGCAGCGTAGACGTTAGGGGCGAGCAGTACTTC; CDR3 protein: CASSVDVRGEQYF
clone size: -; V gene: TRBV14; D gene: -; J gene: TRBJ2-5; CDR3 DNA: TGTGCCAGCAGCCAAGCGGGGGCAGGGGAGACCCAGTACTTC; CDR3 protein: CASSQAGAGETQYF
clone size: -; V gene: TRBV19; D gene: TRBD1; J gene: TRBJ2-7; CDR3 DNA: TGTGCCAGTAGTCCTTGGACAGGGGGCTACGAGCAGTACTTC; CDR3 protein: CASSPWTGGYEQYF
clone size: once; V gene: TRBV7-2; D gene: -; J gene: TRBJ1-3; CDR3 DNA: TGTGCCAGCAGCTTAGCGGGGACACGGATGGGAAACACCATATATTTT; CDR3 protein: CASSLAGTRMGNTIYF
clone size: -; V gene: TRBV9; D gene: -; J gene: TRBJ2-5; CDR3 DNA: TGTGCCAGCAGCTCGCAAGAGACCCAGTACTTC; CDR3 protein: CASSSQETQYF
clone size: many; V gene: TRBV28; D gene: TRBD2; J gene: TRBJ2-4; CDR3 DNA: TGTGCCAGCAGTTTCTATTATGGCACTAGCGGGGGATCAAACATTCAGTACTTC; CDR3 protein: CASSFYYGTSGGSNIQYF
clone size: -; V gene: TRBV7-2; D gene: -; J gene: TRBJ2-3; CDR3 DNA: TGTGCCAGCAGCCCCGGGACTTCAAGCTCAGATACGCAGTATTTT; CDR3 protein: CASSPGTSSSDTQYF
clone size: -; V gene: TRBV30; D gene: TRBD1; J gene: TRBJ1-5; CDR3 DNA: TGTGCCTGGAGTGGACAGGGGACCCAGCCCCAGCATTTT; CDR3 protein: CAWSGQGTQPQHF
clone size: -; V gene: TRBV6-6; D gene: TRBD1; J gene: TRBJ2-7; CDR3 DNA: TGTGCCAGCAGTTACGGACAGGGGACCTACGAGCAGTACTTC; CDR3 protein: CASSYGQGTYEQYF
clone size: -; V gene: TRBV5-6; D gene: -; J gene: TRBJ2-5; CDR3 DNA: TGTGCCAGCAGCTTGGTGTCCCAAGAGACCCAGTACTTC; CDR3 protein: CASSLVSQETQYF
clone size: -; V gene: TRBV10-3; D gene: -; J gene: TRBJ2-1; CDR3 DNA: TGTGCCATCAGTAGAAATCACAATGAGCAGTTCTTC; CDR3 protein: CAISRNHNEQFF
clone size: -; V gene: TRBV9; D gene: TRBD2; J gene: TRBJ2-3; CDR3 DNA: TGTGCCAGGACGCCGGGACTAGCGAACTTGAGCACAGATACGCAGTATTTT; CDR3 protein: CARTPGLANLSTDTQYF
clone size: few; V gene: TRBV5-6; D gene: TRBD2; J gene: TRBJ2-5; CDR3 DNA: TGTGCCAGCAGCTTCTACGGGAGGGTCCAAGAGACCCAGTACTTC; CDR3 protein: CASSFYGRVQETQYF
clone size: -; V gene: TRBV11-2; D gene: -; J gene: TRBJ1-3; CDR3 DNA: TGTGCCAGCATGGGCCCGGTGTTTAGAAACACCATATATTTT; CDR3 protein: CASMGPVFRNTIYF
clone size: -; V gene: TRBV29-1; D gene: -; J gene: TRBJ1-2; CDR3 DNA: TGCAGCGTAGGGATCTCGAGGGGAATCGACTATGGCTACACCTTC; CDR3 protein: CSVGISRGIDYGYTF
clone size: many; V gene: TRBV25-1; D gene: -; J gene: TRBJ1-1; CDR3 DNA: TGTGCCAGCAGTGAAGAGGGGAGGGGTTCCGGCACTGAAGCTTTCTTT; CDR3 protein: CASSEEGRGSGTEAFF
clone size: -; V gene: TRBV7-9; D gene: TRBD2; J gene: TRBJ2-7; CDR3 DNA: TGTGCCAGCAGCTTAGGGGACTATGACTACGAGCAGTACTTC; CDR3 protein: CASSLGDYDYEQYF
clone size: -; V gene: TRBV18; D gene: TRBD1; J gene: TRBJ2-7; CDR3 DNA: TGTGCCAGCTCAACCCCCTCAGGGGGATCCTACGAGCAGTACTTC; CDR3 protein: CASSTPSGGSYEQYF
clone size: many; V gene: TRBV30; D gene: -; J gene: TRBJ1-5; CDR3 DNA: TGTGCCTGGAGTGTACCCCGGGGAGGTCAGCCCCAGCATTTT; CDR3 protein: CAWSVPRGGQPQHF
clone size: once; V gene: TRBV28; D gene: -; J gene: TRBJ2-2; CDR3 DNA: TGTGCCAGCAGTAGAGCGTCGAACACCGGGGAGCTGTTTTTT; CDR3 protein: CASSRASNTGELFF